A selection of T cell receptor beta chains follows, all from one sample in a study of read filtering for tumor transcriptome and immune sequencing. TCRdb re-called the reads through MiXCR, storing one row per CDR3 protein. The sample contains about 39,000 distinct CDR3 sequences, approximately 14% of which appear only once. The specimen sequenced was a population of CD138-negative cells sorted from bone marrow. These TCRs come from a donor aged 40 or over with multiple myeloma. Each CDR3 is given with its conserved first and last residue.

>TRBV18|13|TRBJ2-5
CASSPLDQETQYF
>TRBV7-9|12|TRBJ2-1
CASSLGDREQFF
>TRBV29-1|13|TRBJ2-7
CSVEEGGVYEQYF
>TRBV5-1|14|TRBJ1-5
CASSRGTGNQPQHF
>TRBV5-4|13|TRBJ1-1
CASSSTVNTEAFF
>TRBV10-3|15|TRBJ2-1
CAISEKRGGGNEQFF
>TRBV10-3|16|TRBJ2-1
CASSYSVTSGYNEQFF
>TRBV5-1|14|TRBJ2-1
CASSPGATYNEQFF
>TRBV28|13|TRBJ2-3
CASRGASTDTQYF
>TRBV5-5|18|TRBJ2-6
CASSLLLAGGSGANVLTF
>TRBV2|16|TRBJ2-3
CASSIPSGGVTDTQYF
>TRBV7-2|14|TRBJ1-1
CASSLLGRDTEAFF
>TRBV7-9|15|TRBJ2-1
CASSQSGTYPPEQFF
>TRBV6-2/TRBV6-3|15|TRBJ1-1
CASSYPQGSNTEAFF
>TRBV29-1|13|TRBJ2-3
CSVEGQQGDTQYF
>TRBV19|15|TRBJ2-7
CASSINSAAAYEQYF
>TRBV18|15|TRBJ1-1
CASSPRALLNTEAFF
>TRBV5-1|19|TRBJ2-5
CASGATGKPGQGVQETQYF
>TRBV12-3/TRBV12-4|15|TRBJ2-5
CASGVGVRSGETQYF
>TRBV7-8|11|TRBJ2-7
CASSNTYEQYF
>TRBV12-3/TRBV12-4|14|TRBJ1-1
CASSLAAMRTEAFF
>TRBV7-2|15|TRBJ2-1
CASSLRDRVGNEQFF
>TRBV6-6|13|TRBJ2-7
CASSYLGSYEQYF
>TRBV20-1|14|TRBJ2-1
CSASPGTGFNEQFF
>TRBV7-2|15|TRBJ2-1
CASSPPGVSYNEQFF
>TRBV18|13|TRBJ1-1
CASSSSLSTEAFF
>TRBV20-1|15|TRBJ2-1
CSARDRGRTYNEQLF
>TRBV23-1|14|TRBJ1-2
CASRTVPTNYGYTF
>TRBV6-1|12|TRBJ1-1
CASTYVLTEAFF
>TRBV7-2|13|TRBJ1-1
CASSPRGPAEAFF
>TRBV10-3|14|TRBJ1-1
CAISESTGGTEAFF
>TRBV7-2|15|TRBJ2-5
CASSSLAGGYETQYF
>TRBV7-3|14|TRBJ2-5
CASSKSGAQETQYF
>TRBV19|14|TRBJ2-1
CASKVDRGPYEQFF
>TRBV5-1|14|TRBJ1-1
CASSATGGFTEAFF
>TRBV9|15|TRBJ1-1
CASSVADLDVTEAFF
>TRBV18|16|TRBJ1-1
CASSPLVGQGAGEAFF
>TRBV20-1|14|TRBJ2-1
CSAPRARRRNEQFF
>TRBV20-1|13|TRBJ1-5
CSADDSPNQPQHF
>TRBV28|14|TRBJ2-2
CASSRTGTTGELFF
>TRBV5-1|14|TRBJ1-1
CASSFDRMNTEAFF
>TRBV19|15|TRBJ2-5
CASSNPMRGEETQYF